These 28 T cell receptor beta chains were sequenced from one sample in a study of patients and donors after allogeneic stem cell transplantation. In TCRdb, the RT-PCR reads were re-called with MiXCR into one record per CDR3 protein. Of 190,000 or so distinct CDR3 sequences in the sample, around 41% were seen once. The sample consisted of blood, either unsorted or a sorted T cell fraction (not recorded which). The source is a human donor who was either an allogeneic HSCT recipient or a stem cell or donor lymphocyte infusion donor (not recorded which). It is not recorded whose cells these are; they may come from a transplant donor.

There are many counts of this clonotype. The genes are TRBV9 and TRBJ1-2, with 9 bases that match TRBD1. Germline V gene data show CDR1 as SGDLS and CDR2 as YYNGEE. This CDR3 has 16 residues. Trimming removed 4 bases from V and 7 bases from J; junction bases left unmatched: 14. CDR3 coding DNA: TGTGCCAGCAGCTTATTCTCCGGGACAGGGAATGGTGGCTACACCTTC. Its translation is CASSLFSGTGNGGYTF.

The J gene is TRBJ2-1, the V gene TRBV3-1, with TRBD1 as a possible D gene (5 bases). Germline loops: CDR1 LGHDT, CDR2 YNNKEL (reference sequence). V dropped 1 base and J dropped 8 bases, with 9 bases sitting between them. This CDR3 comprises 13 residues. CDR3 sequence reads: CASSQATVYEQFF. In DNA, the CDR3 is TGTGCCAGCAGCCAAGCGACAGTCTATGAGCAGTTCTTC.

This clonotype turned up a few times. The rearrangement uses TRBV7-6 and TRBJ1-5; TRBD1 matches at 9 bases. Trimming took 5 bases from V and 6 from J; bases not matched to a gene: 5. The CDR3 length is 14 residues. The V gene's germline CDR1 is SGHVS and CDR2 FNYEAQ. CDR3 protein: CASSEGTGPQPQHF. In DNA, the CDR3 is TGTGCCAGCAGCGAAGGGACAGGGCCTCAGCCCCAGCATTTT.

The rearrangement uses TRBV5-1 and TRBJ2-7, with a possible D match to TRBD2 (5 bases). Trimming removed 5 bases from V and 6 bases from J, with 24 bases in between. CDR1 is SGHRS, CDR2 YFSETQ, per germline. The CDR3 runs 16 residues. CDR3 residues: CASSFRGRGSLGEQYF. The DNA for the CDR3 is TGCGCCAGCAGTTTCCGTGGACGGGGATCCCTCGGCGAGCAGTACTTC.

The V call is TRBV24-1, the J call TRBJ1-6; D call uncertain. This CDR3 comprises 13 residues. Trimming removed 5 bases from V and 6 bases from J, with 7 bases in between. Germline CDR1 reads KGHDR; CDR2 reads SFDVKD. Here the CDR3 reads CATSGRPNSPLHF. The CDR3 DNA is TGTGCCACCAGTGGACGGCCTAATTCACCCCTCCACTTT.

This chain links TRBV20-1 with TRBJ2-1; D might be TRBD1 (5 bases). Trimming shortened V by 3 bases and J by 4 bases, and 7 bases separated the two germline ends. Germline V gene lookup returns CDR1 DFQATT and CDR2 SNEGSKA (reference sequence). This CDR3 has 12 residues. The CDR3 here is CSASREYNEQFF. DNA for the CDR3: TGCAGTGCTAGCAGGGAATACAATGAGCAGTTCTTC.

This clonotype was seen once. This sequence joins TRBV5-1 and TRBJ1-6, with D possibly being TRBD1 (6 bases). The V gene's germline CDR1 is SGHRS and CDR2 YFSETQ. This CDR3 is built from 15 residues. Trimming cost V 4 bases and J 7 bases, with 15 bases left between them. CDR3 in DNA: TGCGCCAGCAGCCGGGGACAATCTGTCAATTCACCCCTCCACTTT. Its translation is CASSRGQSVNSPLHF.

This clonotype was detected many times. V is TRBV12-3 or TRBV12-4 and J is TRBJ1-5; 8 bases line up with TRBD1. CDR3 size: 15 residues. After removal of 6 bases from V and 1 base from J, the junction contained 5 bases not matched to a gene. The CDR3 reads CASSYRTGSNQPQHF. CDR3 nucleotides: TGTGCCAGCAGCTATCGGACAGGGAGCAATCAGCCCCAGCATTTT.

The rearrangement joins TRBV4-1 to TRBJ1-2; the D is unclear. CDR3 size: 14 residues. CDR1 is MGHRA and CDR2 is YSYEKL in the germline V gene. Trimming stripped 2 bases from V and 8 bases from J, with 15 bases between. The CDR3 nucleotides read TGCGCCAGCAGCCAATCTGAGGGAATGAGCGGCTACACCTTC. This codes for CASSQSEGMSGYTF.

The gene calls are TRBV25-1 and TRBJ2-3; D is perhaps TRBD1 (6 bases). Germline loops: CDR1 MGHDK, CDR2 SYGVNS. CDR3 size: 14 residues. Deletions cut 5 bases from V and 2 bases from J, with 11 bases between. The CDR3 is CASSRTAYTDTQYF. CDR3 nucleotides: TGTGCCAGCAGTCGGACAGCTTACACAGATACGCAGTATTTT.

This chain connects TRBV9 to TRBJ1-2; D possibly corresponds to TRBD1 (5 bases). Germline V gene sequence: CDR1 SGDLS, CDR2 YYNGEE. V was cut by 4 bases and J by 3 bases, with 25 bases left in between. This CDR3 region has 18 residues. CDR3 sequence: CASSTPVPAGREDYGYTF. The CDR3 DNA is TGTGCCAGCAGCACACCCGTACCGGCGGGCAGGGAGGACTATGGCTACACCTTC.

The chain links TRBV27 to TRBJ2-7; 8 nucleotides align to TRBD1. Germline CDR1 reads MNHEY; CDR2 reads SMNVEV (reference sequence). V lost 5 bases to trimming and J lost 0 bases; unmatched junction nucleotides: 6. CDR3 length equals 15 residues. The CDR3 nucleotides are TGTGCCAGCAGTACAACCGGGACAGGCTCCTACGAGCAGTACTTC. This codes for CASSTTGTGSYEQYF.

This clonotype was observed a few times. The chain recombines TRBV7-9 with TRBJ2-5; no firm D call. Germline V gene sequence: CDR1 SEHNR, CDR2 FQNEAQ (reference sequence). V was clipped by 9 bases and J by 2 bases, with 13 bases between them. The CDR3 sequence is 13 residues long. The chain's CDR3 is CASRTQRQETQYF. Written as DNA, the CDR3 is TGTGCCAGTAGAACCCAAAGACAAGAGACCCAGTACTTC.

This clonotype has just a few counts. The chain couples TRBV20-1 to TRBJ1-2; 11 positions agree with TRBD1. This CDR3 region has 14 residues. The germline CDR1 and CDR2 sequences are DFQATT and SNEGSKA (reference sequence). V trimming: 0 bases; J trimming: 8 bases; junction bases outside the gene matches: 5. The CDR3 here is CSAREPGQGGGYTF. CDR3 coding DNA: TGCAGTGCTAGAGAACCGGGACAGGGGGGAGGCTACACCTTC.

V usage is TRBV6-5 and J usage is TRBJ2-3; 7 bases map to TRBD2. With V trimmed by 6 bases and J by 2 bases, 5 bases remained unmatched. This CDR3 comprises 14 residues. Per the germline V gene, CDR1 is MNHEY and CDR2 is SVGAGI. CDR3 amino acids: CASSYSGDTDTQYF. The CDR3 DNA reads as TGTGCCAGCAGCTACAGCGGGGACACAGATACGCAGTATTTT.

The J gene is TRBJ1-4, the V gene TRBV4-3; maybe TRBD1 (5 bases). This CDR3 is 16 amino acids long. The V end lost 0 bases, the J end lost 4 bases, and 12 bases lay between the germline ends. Germline V CDR1 and CDR2: LGHNA, YSLEER. The CDR3 DNA reads TGCGCCAGCAGCCAAGACCGGCCAGGGCTTAATGAAAAACTGTTTTTT. Its translation is CASSQDRPGLNEKLFF.

V usage is TRBV5-6 and J usage is TRBJ1-6; the match to TRBD1 covers 8 bases. The length of the CDR3 is 16 residues. Germline CDR1 SGHDT, CDR2 YYEEEE. V gave up 0 bases and J gave up 10 bases; unmatched junction bases: 9. This chain's CDR3 is CASSLASGTGSSPLHF. The CDR3 DNA follows: TGTGCCAGCAGCTTGGCTTCCGGGACAGGAAGCTCACCCCTCCACTTT.

The rearrangement joins TRBV28 to TRBJ1-2, with D hard to call. The CDR3 spans 11 residues. V lost 6 bases and J lost 3, with 5 bases in between. CDR1 is MDHEN, CDR2 SYDVKM, per germline. CDR3 residues: CASRRDYGYTF. In DNA, the CDR3 is TGTGCCAGCAGACGAGACTATGGCTACACCTTC.

The sample holds a few counts of this clonotype. The chain joins TRBV5-1 to TRBJ2-2; no reliable D call. The CDR3 has 15 amino acids. Trimming stripped 1 base from V and 2 bases from J, with 9 bases between. Germline loops: CDR1 SGHRS, CDR2 YFSETQ. CDR3: CASSLSVRNTGELFF. The CDR3 DNA reads as TGCGCCAGCAGCTTGTCGGTCAGAAACACCGGGGAGCTGTTTTTT.

This clonotype was seen a few times. The chain combines TRBV5-1 with TRBJ1-6, with D perhaps TRBD1 (5 bases). Germline assignment: CDR1 SGHRS and CDR2 YFSETQ. V was pared by 0 bases and J by 10 bases, with 11 bases between. The CDR3 spans 14 residues. In DNA form, the CDR3 reads TGCGCCAGCAGCTTGGACGGTGGGGGGTCACCCCTCCACTTT. This gives the protein CASSLDGGGSPLHF.

This clonotype is a singleton in its sample. V usage is TRBV2 and J usage is TRBJ2-1; D is perhaps TRBD1 or TRBD2 (5 bases each). Germline CDR1 and CDR2: SNHLY and FYNNEI. This CDR3 comprises 17 residues. V lost 6 bases and J 4 bases, leaving 22 bases between the germline ends. In DNA, the CDR3 is TGTGCCAGCAGCCTGAGGGGCGTTGGGGGAATGTACAATGAGCAGTTCTTC. As protein: CASSLRGVGGMYNEQFF.

The rearrangement joins TRBV7-3 to TRBJ2-2, with TRBD2 identical over 7 bases. In germline, CDR1 is SGHTA, CDR2 FQGTGA. Trimming at V came to 0 bases and at J to 5 bases, leaving 3 bases not matched to a gene. CDR3 length equals 15 residues. This CDR3 is CASSLTREGTGELFF. The CDR3 nucleotides are TGTGCCAGCAGCTTAACCAGGGAGGGTACCGGGGAGCTGTTTTTT.

This clonotype was seen only once. V gene TRBV7-2 combines with J gene TRBJ1-4; the D gene is possibly TRBD1 (6 bases). Trimming cost V 3 bases and J 7 bases, with 15 bases left between them. Germline V gives CDR1 SGHTA, CDR2 FQGNSA. The CDR3 totals 15 residues. CDR3 in amino acids: CASSLSGVWSEKLFF. CDR3 in DNA: TGTGCCAGCAGCTTGTCAGGGGTGTGGAGTGAAAAACTGTTTTTT.

This sequence joins TRBV5-4 and TRBJ1-1; TRBD1 is a possible D gene (5 bases). This CDR3 spans 14 amino acids. The germline gives CDR1 SGHNT, CDR2 YYREEE (reference sequence). The ends were cut back, 5 bases at V and 2 bases at J, with 13 bases in the middle. The CDR3: CASRYRQSNTEAFF. CDR3 DNA: TGTGCCAGCAGGTACCGACAGTCCAACACTGAAGCTTTCTTT.

V usage is TRBV3-1 and J usage is TRBJ1-3; D is uncertain. Germline CDR1 and CDR2: LGHDT and YNNKEL (reference sequence). CDR3 length: 15 residues. V was trimmed by 11 bases and J by 2 bases, leaving 19 bases between them. The CDR3 sequence: CAPRSKEVPGNTIYF. CDR3 sequence (DNA): TGTGCCCCACGCAGTAAAGAGGTTCCTGGAAACACCATATATTTT.

This chain uses TRBV12-3 or TRBV12-4 with TRBJ1-3, with D perhaps matching TRBD1 (5 bases). The germline V and J ends were trimmed by 10 bases and 1 base, with 17 bases remaining between them. The CDR3 contains 15 residues. In DNA, the CDR3 is TGTGCCATAAAATTCCCGGGACGGTCTGGAAACACCATATATTTT. It is translated as CAIKFPGRSGNTIYF.

The rearrangement links TRBV6-2 or TRBV6-3 to TRBJ1-1; D not certain. Trimming removed 2 bases from V and 2 bases from J, with 9 bases in between. This CDR3 comprises 14 residues. The germline V gene encodes CDR1 MNHEY and CDR2 SVGEGT. Here the CDR3 DNA reads TGTGCCAGCAGTTACGGGCAGACCAACACTGAAGCTTTCTTT. It yields the protein CASSYGQTNTEAFF.

The rearrangement uses TRBV20-1 and TRBJ2-7, with D possibly matching TRBD2 (6 bases). The V gene lost 0 bases and the J gene lost 3 bases, with 15 bases spanning the gap. Germline lookup yields CDR1 DFQATT and CDR2 SNEGSKA (reference sequence). The CDR3 runs 15 residues. Here the CDR3 reads CSARDSGYSYYEQYF. The DNA for the CDR3 is TGCAGTGCTAGAGATAGCGGATACTCCTACTACGAGCAGTACTTC.